Described below is a single TCR beta chain sequence and its context. Its antigen specificity is not known. One junction end disagrees with the germline gene, perhaps due to a read error. This entry comes from a study of blood T cells in healthy people across ages (dated by TCRdb to between 2014 and 2017). Background on the whole study: In model experiments, template switching captured roughly one uniquely barcoded TCR beta cDNA molecule for every two T cells. Two additional independent replicas of 1 million unique cDNA reads from the same blood draw were analyzed for two donors (one aged 18 to 30 and one aged 80 or older). To avoid experimental bias, donors of different ages were spread randomly across the sequencing lanes. To track age-related changes in TCR beta repertoire diversity, the study relied on deep sequencing normalized with unique cDNA molecular identifiers. Donors were grouped into four age groups: young (average 16 years), middle-aged (about 40), aged (approximately 67) and long-lived (approximately 78).

CDR1 and CDR2, per the germline V gene (reference sequence), are SEHNR and FQNEAQ. The CDR3 goes from the cysteine to the phenylalanine over 15 residues. Solely the CDR3 DNA is kept, with 45 bases framed from the first base. Study-wide conclusions, independent of this receptor: Estimates of total diversity based on one million sequenced T cells were regarded as lower bounds and as underestimates. Observed TCR beta diversity correlated strongly with the percentage of naive T cells measured by flow cytometry. As age increased, observed TCR beta diversity per million T cells dropped in a roughly linear way, and a significant reduction was already evident by age around 41. Because profiling used bulk unsorted PBMCs, naive and antigen-experienced compartments could not be compared conclusively. Because the CMV infection status of the donors was unknown, age-related changes in expanded clonotypes may potentially have been confounded. Compared with the aged group, more naive CD4+ T cells, fewer expanded clones and increased TCR diversity were shown by the long-lived group, suggesting age selection.

Receptors were amplified or captured by 5' RACE. Data came from an Illumina HiSeq 2500. A second about 6 to 11 cycle PCR used a sample-barcoded 5' primer and a J-beta primer mix. Each TCR beta cDNA molecule received a unique molecular identifier from a template-switch 5' adaptor carrying 12 random nucleotides. Each sample yielded at least 3 million CDR3-containing paired-end reads. The Mint cDNA synthesis kit, primed by a TRBC-specific oligonucleotide, was used to synthesize first-strand cDNA from all RNA. All cDNA was treated with uracil-DNA glycosylase and then went through a first 18-cycle PCR with the universal primers M1SS and BC2_uni_R. Processing in the source paper ran as follows. For normalization, 1 million high-quality reads, each with a distinct molecular identifier, were randomly selected from each sample. Instead of being binned into consensus sequences, reads that shared molecular identifiers were thrown out. MiTCR, set to a Q25 quality threshold and the strictest error-elimination algorithm, was used for CDR3 identification, clonotype clustering and error correction. A nonparametric unseen species model using Euler transformation provided a lower-bound estimate of total TCR beta diversity. TCRdb's own reprocessing of the public reads used fastp at Q25 and MiXCR and kept productive beta chains. Every distinct CDR3 protein forms one entry, paired with its most common genes and DNA. These V and J calls originate from TCRdb's pipeline instead of the authors' own analysis. For this sample the table gives roughly 700,000 distinct CDR3 sequences, of which about 30% were detected only once. The ten biggest clones cover over 15% of the sample.

Donors were 39 systemically healthy Caucasian individuals from Russia aged roughly 6 to 90 years. Each donor gave about 9.2 milliliters of peripheral blood, drawn into EDTA-treated Vacutainer tubes. PBMCs were isolated by Ficoll-Paque density-gradient centrifugation, with at least 7 million obtained per sample. Total RNA was extracted from PBMCs with Trizol reagent, with at least 6 micrograms obtained per sample. For every donor, an aliquot of PBMCs went through flow cytometry to measure the percentages of naive CD45RAhigh/CD27high T cells. The clonotype comes from a woman older than 75 in good health. Donor details come from another sample of the same person, matched by shared clones. Material: blood. The chain is made from TRBV7-9 and TRBJ2-5; 9 central bases correspond to TRBD1. The DNA end is a closer match to TRBJ2-7, so the J assignment may be wrong. The nucleotide sequence reads TGTGTCAGCAGCTTAGGCGGGACAGGGACCTACGAGCAGTACTTC. It encodes CVSSLGGTGTYEQYF.